The rows below give T cell receptor beta chains drawn from one sample of a study of T cell responses to AZD1222 COVID-19 vaccine. Sequencing was performed with immunoSEQ multiplex PCR; in TCRdb, only in-frame clones are kept and a portion is missing. The sample records about 110,000 clones, 82% being singletons. The material was peripheral blood, obtained on day 0 of AZD1222 vaccination. All receptors come from an adult in good health. Both conserved end residues are part of each CDR3. The D gene is left open where the match is weak. Where a row states a size, it is once, few, many or the class of an expanded clone; other rows omit it.

NA,few,TRBJ1-1,TRBV4-1,TGCGCCAGCAGCCTCGGGCCATTGAACACTGAAGCTTTCTTT,CASSLGPLNTEAFF
TRBD1,NA,TRBJ1-5,TRBV5-1,TGCGCCAGCAGCTCAAGAGACAGGGCAGCCGATCAGCCCCAGCATTTT,CASSSRDRAADQPQHF
NA,once,TRBJ1-5,TRBV10-3,TGTGCCATACAGGGCTCTGGCAATCAGCCCCAGCATTTT,CAIQGSGNQPQHF
NA,once,TRBJ1-6,TRBV4-1,TGCGCCAGCAGCCAAGTACCCGTCTCACCCCTCCACTTT,CASSQVPVSPLHF
NA,NA,TRBJ2-3,TRBV5-6,TGTGCCAGCAGCCGGACCACGGGGGGCCTCACAGATACGCAGTATTTT,CASSRTTGGLTDTQYF
NA,NA,TRBJ1-1,TRBV4-3,TGCGCCAGCAGCCAGGACGGAGTCGACACTGAAGCTTTCTTT,CASSQDGVDTEAFF
NA,NA,TRBJ1-2,TRBV18,TGTGCCAGCTCACCGGACGGGAGCTATGGCTACACCTTC,CASSPDGSYGYTF
TRBD1,NA,TRBJ2-7,TRBV27,TGTGCCAGCAGTCATATCACAGGGGACCCCTACGAGCAGTACTTC,CASSHITGDPYEQYF
NA,NA,TRBJ1-2,TRBV7-2,TGTGCCAGCAGCTTAAAGGGGGGTTCGGAGGGCTACACCTTC,CASSLKGGSEGYTF
TRBD1,once,TRBJ1-5,TRBV19,TGTGCCAGTTTGGTGCCGGGACAGGGGGCGATTCAAAAACAGCCCCAGCATTTT,CASLVPGQGAIQKQPQHF
NA,NA,TRBJ1-3,TRBV7-9,TGTGCCAGCAGCTTAGGAGGGACTGGAAACACCATATATTTT,CASSLGGTGNTIYF
NA,NA,TRBJ1-5,TRBV2,TGTGCCAGCAGCGTGGATTATAGCAATCAGCCCCAGCATTTT,CASSVDYSNQPQHF
NA,NA,TRBJ2-7,TRBV5-4,TGTGCCAGCAGCTTGGTATGGGGGGGCATCAACGAGCAGTACTTC,CASSLVWGGINEQYF
NA,NA,TRBJ1-1,TRBV19,TGTGCCAGTAGTCCTTCCCCGTTCAGGGGGAACACTGAAGCTTTCTTT,CASSPSPFRGNTEAFF
NA,NA,TRBJ1-1,TRBV12-3/TRBV12-4,TGTGCCAGCAGTTTAGGGCTGAACACTGAAGCTTTCTTT,CASSLGLNTEAFF
NA,NA,TRBJ2-6,TRBV18,TGTGCCAGCTCACCACCGCAGGGGACTGGGGCCAACGTCCTGACTTTC,CASSPPQGTGANVLTF
NA,few,TRBJ1-5,TRBV6-2/TRBV6-3,TGTGCCAGCAGTTACTCGAGGGGGGTGCAGCCCCAGCATTTT,CASSYSRGVQPQHF
TRBD1,NA,TRBJ2-5,TRBV19,TGTGCCAGTAGTATAGTGGTAGGACAGGAACCCGACCAGTACTTC,CASSIVVGQEPDQYF
NA,few,TRBJ1-2,TRBV4-2,TGTGCCAGCAGCCAAGAATCGGGGGATTATGGCTACACCTTC,CASSQESGDYGYTF
NA,NA,TRBJ1-1,TRBV5-6,TGTGCCAGCACCTTAGGGCGAAGGAACACTGAAGCTTTCTTT,CASTLGRRNTEAFF
NA,NA,TRBJ2-5,TRBV19,TGTGCCAGTAGCCAGACCAGGAGAGAGACCCAGTACTTC,CASSQTRRETQYF
TRBD2,NA,TRBJ2-3,TRBV4-3,TGCGCCAGCAGCCAAGAAGTAGCGGGGGGCACGGATACGCAGTATTTT,CASSQEVAGGTDTQYF
TRBD2,NA,TRBJ2-2,TRBV9,TGTGCCAGCAGCAACGGGGGGATGAACACCGGGGAGCTGTTTTTT,CASSNGGMNTGELFF
NA,NA,TRBJ2-3,TRBV6-1,TGTGCCAGCCAAACAGGGGACTACACAGATACGCAGTATTTT,CASQTGDYTDTQYF
TRBD1,NA,TRBJ2-7,TRBV2,TGTGCCAGCAGGGGACAGACCTGGGAGCAGTACTTC,CASRGQTWEQYF
NA,NA,TRBJ1-1,TRBV7-9,TGTGCCAGCAGCGTGGGGGGCGGGACCGAAGCTTTCTTT,CASSVGGGTEAFF
NA,few,TRBJ2-7,TRBV7-2,TGTGCCAGCAGCTTAGATTTCACCTCCTACGAGCAGTACTTC,CASSLDFTSYEQYF
TRBD1,few,TRBJ1-2,TRBV4-1,TGCGCCAGCAGCCAGGCAAGGGGACAGGGGTATGGCTACACCTTC,CASSQARGQGYGYTF
TRBD1,once,TRBJ1-6,TRBV4-3,TGCGCCAGCAGCCAAGATCCACAGGGGCAGCACGTAAATTCACCCCTCCACTTT,CASSQDPQGQHVNSPLHF
TRBD1,medium-sized,TRBJ1-1,TRBV6-1,TGTGCCAGCAGTGACAGGGGGGTGATGGGCACTGAAGCTTTCTTT,CASSDRGVMGTEAFF
TRBD1,NA,TRBJ1-2,TRBV6-5,TGTGCCAGCAGTCCTACAGGGGGCTCATTTGGCTACACCTTC,CASSPTGGSFGYTF
NA,NA,TRBJ2-7,TRBV11-2,TGTGCCAGCAGCCCCCTAAGCAGAACGCGAACGGGAGCCTCCTACGAGCAGTACTTC,CASSPLSRTRTGASYEQYF
NA,NA,TRBJ1-1,TRBV4-1,TGCGCCAGCAGCCAAGATTGGGGAGGGAACACTGAAGCTTTCTTT,CASSQDWGGNTEAFF
NA,NA,TRBJ1-2,TRBV9,TGTGCCAGCAGCTACACAGGAGGGCTAGTTGGCTACACCTTC,CASSYTGGLVGYTF
NA,NA,TRBJ1-1,TRBV7-6,TGTGCCAGCAGCTTGTATGGACCCGGTGCCACTGAAGCTTTCTTT,CASSLYGPGATEAFF
TRBD1,NA,TRBJ1-4,TRBV5-1,TGCGCCAGCAGCGATGGGACAGCAACTAATGAAAAACTGTTTTTT,CASSDGTATNEKLFF
TRBD1,NA,TRBJ1-4,TRBV19,TGTGCCAGTAACTCCCGGGACAGGGGAAAGGCACTGTTTTTT,CASNSRDRGKALFF
TRBD1,NA,TRBJ1-5,TRBV19,TGTGCCAGTAGTCTCAACCGGGACAGAAATCAGCCCCAGCATTTT,CASSLNRDRNQPQHF